This T cell receptor beta chain was captured by sequencing in a study of cytomegalovirus exposure and HLA in healthy donors. Study-wide context: The same platform was used for the roughly 120 validation repertoires and the 600 to 850 first-cohort repertoires, a later analysis reported.

Concerning this clone: Its antigen is unknown.

Study outcomes and limitations: The study flagged about 150 TCR beta chains as cytomegalovirus-associated.

The CDR3 is made up of 15 amino acids. Germline lookup yields CDR1 MNHNS and CDR2 SASEGT. Trimming removed 2 bases from V and 7 bases from J; junction bases left unmatched: 8. Data came from immunoSEQ multiplex PCR; TCRdb stores just in-frame clones and leaves some out. Seen here are some 80,000 clones, approximately 96% observed once, and the top ten hold roughly 1.3%. Sequenced material: PBMCs. The chain carries TRBV6-1 and TRBJ2-5; 9 bases are shared with TRBD1. The receptor comes from a young woman in good health and CMV-seronegative. The CDR3 here is CASSERGTGGVTQYF. The CDR3 DNA sequence: TGTGCCAGCAGTGAAAGGGGAACAGGGGGCGTGACCCAGTACTTC.